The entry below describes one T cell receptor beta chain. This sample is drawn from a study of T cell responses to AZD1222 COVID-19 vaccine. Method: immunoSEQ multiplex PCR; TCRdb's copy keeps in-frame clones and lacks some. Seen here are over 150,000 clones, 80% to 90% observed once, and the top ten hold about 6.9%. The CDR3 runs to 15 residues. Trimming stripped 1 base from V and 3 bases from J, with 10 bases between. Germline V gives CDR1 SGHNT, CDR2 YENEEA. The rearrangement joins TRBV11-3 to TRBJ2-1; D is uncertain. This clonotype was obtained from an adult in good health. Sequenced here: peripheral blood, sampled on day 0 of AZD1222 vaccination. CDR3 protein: CASSLGAILYNEQFF. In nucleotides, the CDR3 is TGTGCCAGCAGCTTAGGAGCGATACTCTACAATGAGCAGTTCTTC.